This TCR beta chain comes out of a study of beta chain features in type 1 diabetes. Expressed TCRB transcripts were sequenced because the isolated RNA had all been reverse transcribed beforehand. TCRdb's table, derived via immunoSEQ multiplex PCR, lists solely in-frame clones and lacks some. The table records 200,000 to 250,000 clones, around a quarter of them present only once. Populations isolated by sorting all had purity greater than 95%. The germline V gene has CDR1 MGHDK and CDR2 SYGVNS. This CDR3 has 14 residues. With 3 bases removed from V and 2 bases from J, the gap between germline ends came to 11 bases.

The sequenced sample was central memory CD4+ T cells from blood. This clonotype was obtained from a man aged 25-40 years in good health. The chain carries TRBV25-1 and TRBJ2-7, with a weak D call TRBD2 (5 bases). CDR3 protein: CASSEEDGAYEQYF. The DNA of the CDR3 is TGTGCCAGCAGTGAGGAGGACGGGGCCTACGAGCAGTACTTC.